The rows below give T cell receptor beta chains drawn from one sample of a study of blood T cells in healthy people across ages. Each CDR3 protein is one row after TCRdb ran MiXCR on the 5' RACE reads. The sample records some 930,000 distinct CDR3 sequences, about 27% being singletons. This same sample was also part of a study on T cells of mothers and their children.

The specimen sequenced was blood. These receptors were taken from a woman aged 40-49 years in good health. CDR3s include the opening cysteine and the closing phenylalanine or tryptophan. The D gene is left open where the match is weak.

length | D | V | CDR3
13 | . | TRBV5-1 | CASRVVGSYEQYF
14 | . | TRBV27 | CASSSGDNNQPQHF
12 | TRBD2 | TRBV29-1 | CTVGLAKETQYF
20 | TRBD2 | TRBV9 | CASSSGLAGASSLSANEQFF
13 | . | TRBV3-1 | CASSPTTGNEQYF
15 | TRBD1 | TRBV20-1 | CSARFQGAYEETQYF
13 | TRBD1 | TRBV12-3/TRBV12-4 | CASSWDRSNGYTF
18 | . | TRBV28 | CASSSPLGQTRDNSPLHF
16 | . | TRBV9 | CASSAGARPPTDTQYF
16 | . | TRBV13 | CASSWGLGGPKNIQYF
15 | TRBD1 | TRBV12-3/TRBV12-4 | CASSPWQGTGDTQYF
16 | TRBD1 | TRBV7-2 | CASSSSTGTGFNEQYF
12 | . | TRBV7-6 | CASSLAAGELFF
14 | . | TRBV6-2/TRBV6-3 | CASSYSTRPREAFF
16 | TRBD2 | TRBV5-1 | CASSLSMTSGGDIQYF
13 | . | TRBV6-2/TRBV6-3 | CVSSYGGARPQHF
14 | . | TRBV5-1 | CASSLWADSYEQYF
18 | TRBD2 | TRBV4-2 | CASSQDPGTSDITDTQYF
14 | . | TRBV2 | CASSPGRNVDEQYF
14 | . | TRBV7-2 | CASSSVASKETQYF
13 | . | TRBV5-5 | CAISREWNTEAFF
19 | TRBD2 | TRBV12-3/TRBV12-4 | CASSLIVTSGGRSYNEQYF
16 | . | TRBV4-1 | CASSQVGSLRTDTQYF
13 | . | TRBV12-3/TRBV12-4 | CASSLAHRDEQFF
16 | . | TRBV27 | CASSRYHLDYGETQYF
16 | . | TRBV12-3/TRBV12-4 | CASSLGQGDYWSPLHF
13 | . | TRBV20-1 | CSALNTVTYEQYF